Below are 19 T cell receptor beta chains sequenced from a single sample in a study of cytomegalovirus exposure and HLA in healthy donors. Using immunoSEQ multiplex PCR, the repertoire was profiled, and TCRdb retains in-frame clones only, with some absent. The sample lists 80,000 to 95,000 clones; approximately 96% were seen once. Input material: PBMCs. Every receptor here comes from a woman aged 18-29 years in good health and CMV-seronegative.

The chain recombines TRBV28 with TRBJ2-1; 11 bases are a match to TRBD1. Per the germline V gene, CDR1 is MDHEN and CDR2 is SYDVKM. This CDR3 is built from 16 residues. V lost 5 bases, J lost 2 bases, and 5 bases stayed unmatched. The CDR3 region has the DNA TGTGCCAGCAGTCCCCCGGACAGGGGGCCCTACAATGAGCAGTTCTTC. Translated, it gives CASSPPDRGPYNEQFF.

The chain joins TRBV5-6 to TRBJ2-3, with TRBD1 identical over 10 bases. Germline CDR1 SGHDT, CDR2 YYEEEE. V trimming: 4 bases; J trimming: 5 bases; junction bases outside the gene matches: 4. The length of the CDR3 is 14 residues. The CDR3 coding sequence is TGTGCCAGCAGCCGAGGGACAGGGGAAGATACGCAGTATTTT. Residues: CASSRGTGEDTQYF.

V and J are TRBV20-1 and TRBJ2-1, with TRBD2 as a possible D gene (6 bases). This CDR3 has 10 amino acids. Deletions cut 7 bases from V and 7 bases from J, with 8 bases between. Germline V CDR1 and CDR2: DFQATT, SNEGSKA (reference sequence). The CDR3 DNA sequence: TGCAGTGGGACTACTAATGAGCAGTTCTTC. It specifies CSGTTNEQFF.

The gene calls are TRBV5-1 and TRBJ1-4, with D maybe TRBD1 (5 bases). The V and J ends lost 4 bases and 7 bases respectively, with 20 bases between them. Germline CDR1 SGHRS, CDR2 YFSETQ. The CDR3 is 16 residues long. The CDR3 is CASSVGSAGVGEKLFF. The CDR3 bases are TGCGCCAGCAGCGTAGGGTCCGCGGGGGTTGGTGAAAAACTGTTTTTT.

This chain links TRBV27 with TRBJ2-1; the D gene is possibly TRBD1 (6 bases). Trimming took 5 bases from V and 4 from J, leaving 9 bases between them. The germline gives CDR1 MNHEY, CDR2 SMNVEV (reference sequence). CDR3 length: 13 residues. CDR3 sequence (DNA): TGTGCCAGCAGTCCACAGGGATACAATGAGCAGTTCTTC. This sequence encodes CASSPQGYNEQFF.

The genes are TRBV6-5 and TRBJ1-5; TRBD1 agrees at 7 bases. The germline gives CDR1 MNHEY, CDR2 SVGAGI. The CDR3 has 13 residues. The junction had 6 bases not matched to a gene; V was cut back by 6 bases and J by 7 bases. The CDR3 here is CASRQGDLQPQHF. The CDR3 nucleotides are TGTGCCAGCAGGCAGGGGGATCTCCAGCCCCAGCATTTT.

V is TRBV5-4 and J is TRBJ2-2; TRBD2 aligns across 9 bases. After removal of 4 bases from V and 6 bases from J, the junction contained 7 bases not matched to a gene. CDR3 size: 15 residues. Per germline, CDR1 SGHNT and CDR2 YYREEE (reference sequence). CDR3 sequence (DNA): TGTGCCAGCAGCACGGCGGGAGGGTTCGCCGGGGAGCTGTTTTTT. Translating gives CASSTAGGFAGELFF.

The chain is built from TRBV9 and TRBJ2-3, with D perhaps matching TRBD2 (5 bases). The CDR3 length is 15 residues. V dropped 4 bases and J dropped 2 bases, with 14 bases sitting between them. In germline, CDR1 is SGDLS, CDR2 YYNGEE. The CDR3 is CASSPRGADTDTQYF. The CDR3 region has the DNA TGTGCCAGCAGCCCTAGAGGAGCGGACACAGATACGCAGTATTTT.

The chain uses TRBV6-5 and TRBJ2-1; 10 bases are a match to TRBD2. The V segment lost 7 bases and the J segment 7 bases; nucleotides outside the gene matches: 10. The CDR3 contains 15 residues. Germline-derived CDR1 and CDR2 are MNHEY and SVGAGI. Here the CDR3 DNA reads TGTGCCAGCACCAAATTAGCGGGAGGTAGGAATGAGCAGTTCTTC. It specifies CASTKLAGGRNEQFF.

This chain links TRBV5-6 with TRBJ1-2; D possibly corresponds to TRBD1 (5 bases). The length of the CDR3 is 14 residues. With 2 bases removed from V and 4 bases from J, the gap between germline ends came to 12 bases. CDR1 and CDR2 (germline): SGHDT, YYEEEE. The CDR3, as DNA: TGTGCCAGCAGCTTATCGACAGACCTCTATGGCTACACCTTC. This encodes CASSLSTDLYGYTF.

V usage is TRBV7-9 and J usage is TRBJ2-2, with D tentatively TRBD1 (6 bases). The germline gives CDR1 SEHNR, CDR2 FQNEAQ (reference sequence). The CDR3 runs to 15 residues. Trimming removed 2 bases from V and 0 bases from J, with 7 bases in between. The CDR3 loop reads CASSLRTANTGELFF. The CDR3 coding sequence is TGTGCCAGCAGCTTAAGGACAGCGAACACCGGGGAGCTGTTTTTT.

The CDR3 sequence is CATLSRQENTGELFF. CDR3 nucleotide sequence: TGTGCCACCCTGTCCCGACAGGAGAACACCGGGGAGCTGTTTTTT. The gene calls are TRBV21-1 and TRBJ2-2; the table assigns TRBD1, which was not confirmed against the DNA. TRBV21-1 corresponds to a pseudogene. The CDR3 has 15 residues.

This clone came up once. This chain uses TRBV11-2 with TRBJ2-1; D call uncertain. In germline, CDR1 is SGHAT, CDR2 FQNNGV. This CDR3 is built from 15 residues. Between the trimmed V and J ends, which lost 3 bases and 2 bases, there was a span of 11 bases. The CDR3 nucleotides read TGTGCCAGCAGCTTGGTTGACGGAGCCTACAATGAGCAGTTCTTC. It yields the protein CASSLVDGAYNEQFF.

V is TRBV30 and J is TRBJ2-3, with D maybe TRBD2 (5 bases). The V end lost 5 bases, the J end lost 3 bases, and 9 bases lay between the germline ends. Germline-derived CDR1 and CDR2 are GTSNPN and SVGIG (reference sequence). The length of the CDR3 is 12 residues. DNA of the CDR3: TGTGCCTGGGGACTGCAGACAGATACGCAGTATTTT. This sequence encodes CAWGLQTDTQYF.

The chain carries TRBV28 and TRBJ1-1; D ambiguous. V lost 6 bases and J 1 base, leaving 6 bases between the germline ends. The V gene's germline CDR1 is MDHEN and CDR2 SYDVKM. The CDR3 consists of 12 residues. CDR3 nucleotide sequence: TGTGCCAGCAGGGAGACGAACACTGAAGCTTTCTTT. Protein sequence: CASRETNTEAFF.

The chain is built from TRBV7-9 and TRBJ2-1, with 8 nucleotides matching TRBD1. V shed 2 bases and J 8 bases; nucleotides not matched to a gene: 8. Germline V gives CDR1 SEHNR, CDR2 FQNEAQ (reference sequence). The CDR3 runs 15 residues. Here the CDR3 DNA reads TGTGCCAGCAGCTTAACAGGGGGATCCACGGATGAGCAGTTCTTC. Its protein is CASSLTGGSTDEQFF.

The CDR3 protein is CAISDRIRGETQYF. The DNA for the CDR3 is TGTGCCATCAGTGACAGGATCCGCGGGGAGACCCAGTACTTC. The J gene is TRBJ2-5, the V gene TRBV10-3, with D maybe TRBD2 (5 bases). The CDR3 has 14 amino acids. Looked up from germline, CDR1 is ENHRY and CDR2 is SYGVKD. V lost 3 bases, J lost 5 bases, and 13 bases lay in between.

The CDR3: CASRPGQGNYQGSNQPQHF. In DNA form, the CDR3 reads TGTGCCAGCAGACCGGGACAGGGGAATTACCAGGGGAGCAATCAGCCCCAGCATTTT. The J gene is TRBJ1-5, the V gene TRBV27, with TRBD1 matching 10 bases. The trim removed 6 bases at V and 1 base at J, leaving 15 bases unmatched. The CDR3 loop spans 19 amino acids. CDR1 is MNHEY, CDR2 SMNVEV, per germline (reference sequence).

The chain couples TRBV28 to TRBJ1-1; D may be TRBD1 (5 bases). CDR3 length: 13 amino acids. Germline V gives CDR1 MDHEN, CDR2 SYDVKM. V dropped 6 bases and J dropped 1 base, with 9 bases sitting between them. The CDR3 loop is CASSRQTNTEAFF. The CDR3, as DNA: TGTGCCAGCAGCAGACAGACGAACACTGAAGCTTTCTTT.